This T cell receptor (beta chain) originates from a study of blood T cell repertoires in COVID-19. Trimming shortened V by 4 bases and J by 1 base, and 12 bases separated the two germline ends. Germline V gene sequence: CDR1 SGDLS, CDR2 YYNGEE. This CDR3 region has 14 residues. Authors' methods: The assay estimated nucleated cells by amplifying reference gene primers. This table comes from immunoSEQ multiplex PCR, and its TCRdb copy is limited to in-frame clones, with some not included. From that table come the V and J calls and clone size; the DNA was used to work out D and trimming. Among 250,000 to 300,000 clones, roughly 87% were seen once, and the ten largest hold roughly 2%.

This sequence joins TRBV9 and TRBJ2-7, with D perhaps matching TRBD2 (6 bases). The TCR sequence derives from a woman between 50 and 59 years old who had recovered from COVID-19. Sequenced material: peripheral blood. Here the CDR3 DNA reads TGTGCCAGCAGCCCGACGACTAGATCCTACGAGCAGTACTTC. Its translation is CASSPTTRSYEQYF.